The T cell receptor (beta chain) described here comes from a study of T cell responses to AZD1222 COVID-19 vaccine. Study-level results: White British people made up most donors, females outnumbered males, and clonal diversity was possibly underestimated. Compared with day 0, the breadth and depth of the Spike-specific TCR repertoire rose significantly after two doses of AZD1222.

Clones were sequenced by immunoSEQ multiplex PCR, and TCRdb holds only the in-frame ones, with some missing. The sample yields some 150,000 clones, approximately 90% seen once. The CDR3 runs to 16 residues. Concerning this clone itself: No antigen is known for it.

This clonotype was sampled from an adult in good health. The sample consisted of peripheral blood, taken on day 0 of AZD1222 vaccination. The V call is TRBV21-1, the J call TRBJ2-1; no DNA check was done on the table's D call, TRBD1. TRBV21-1 has pseudogene status. The DNA for the CDR3 is TGTGCCAGCAGCATAAACAGGGGGCTTCGTTCGCATGAGCAGTTCTTC. This gives the protein CASSINRGLRSHEQFF.